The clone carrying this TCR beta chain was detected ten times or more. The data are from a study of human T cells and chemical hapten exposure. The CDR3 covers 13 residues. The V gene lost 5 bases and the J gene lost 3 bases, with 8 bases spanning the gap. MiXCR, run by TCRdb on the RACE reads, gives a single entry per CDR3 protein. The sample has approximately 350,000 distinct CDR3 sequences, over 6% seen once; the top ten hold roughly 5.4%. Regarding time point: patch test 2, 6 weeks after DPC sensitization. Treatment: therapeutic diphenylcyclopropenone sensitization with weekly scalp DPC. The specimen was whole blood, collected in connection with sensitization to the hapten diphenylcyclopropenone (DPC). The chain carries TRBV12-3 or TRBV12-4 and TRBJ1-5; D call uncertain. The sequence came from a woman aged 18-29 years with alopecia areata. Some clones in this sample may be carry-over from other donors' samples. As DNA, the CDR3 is TGTGCCAGCAGTAGAGAGCACAATCAGCCCCAGCATTTT. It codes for CASSREHNQPQHF.